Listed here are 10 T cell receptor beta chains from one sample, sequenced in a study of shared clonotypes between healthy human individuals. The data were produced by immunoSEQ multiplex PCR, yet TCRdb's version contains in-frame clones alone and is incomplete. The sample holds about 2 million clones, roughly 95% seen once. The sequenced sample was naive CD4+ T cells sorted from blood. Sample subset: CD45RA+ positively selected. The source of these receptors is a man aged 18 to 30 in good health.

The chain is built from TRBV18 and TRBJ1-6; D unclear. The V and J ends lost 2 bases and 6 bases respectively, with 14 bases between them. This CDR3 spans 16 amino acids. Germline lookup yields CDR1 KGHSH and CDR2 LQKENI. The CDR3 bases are TGTGCCAGCTCACCAAAGGGAGTACCTACTAATTCACCCCTCCACTTT. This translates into CASSPKGVPTNSPLHF.

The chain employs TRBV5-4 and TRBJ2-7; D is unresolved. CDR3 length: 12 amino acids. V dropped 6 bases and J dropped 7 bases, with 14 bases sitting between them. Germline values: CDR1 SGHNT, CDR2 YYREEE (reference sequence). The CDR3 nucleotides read TGTGCCAGCACCCCAAGGGTCGGAGAGCAGTACTTC. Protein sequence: CASTPRVGEQYF.

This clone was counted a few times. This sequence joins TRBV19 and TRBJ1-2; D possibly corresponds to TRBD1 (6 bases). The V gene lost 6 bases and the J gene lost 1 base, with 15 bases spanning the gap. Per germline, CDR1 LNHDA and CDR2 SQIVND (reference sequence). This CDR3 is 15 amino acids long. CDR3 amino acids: CASSPGHSRNYGYTF. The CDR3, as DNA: TGTGCCAGTAGCCCGGGACACTCTCGTAACTATGGCTACACCTTC.

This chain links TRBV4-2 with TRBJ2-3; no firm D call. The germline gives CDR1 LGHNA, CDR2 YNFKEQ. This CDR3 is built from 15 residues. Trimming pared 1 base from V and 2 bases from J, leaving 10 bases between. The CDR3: CASSQVVVPTDTQYF. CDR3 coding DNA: TGTGCCAGCAGCCAAGTTGTGGTTCCCACAGATACGCAGTATTTT.

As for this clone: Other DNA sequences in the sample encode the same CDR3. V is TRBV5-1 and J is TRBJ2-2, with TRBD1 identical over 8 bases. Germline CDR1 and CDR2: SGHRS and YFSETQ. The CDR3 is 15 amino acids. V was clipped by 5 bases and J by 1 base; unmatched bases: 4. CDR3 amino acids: CASRLGTGNTGELFF. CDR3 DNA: TGCGCCAGCAGGTTAGGGACAGGGAACACCGGGGAGCTGTTTTTT.

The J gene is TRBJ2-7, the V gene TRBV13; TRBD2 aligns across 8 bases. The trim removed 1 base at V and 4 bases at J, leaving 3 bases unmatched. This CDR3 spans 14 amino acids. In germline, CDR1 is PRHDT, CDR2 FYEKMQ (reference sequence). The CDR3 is CASSLAGGPYEQYF. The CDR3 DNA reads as TGTGCCAGCAGCTTAGCGGGGGGGCCTTACGAGCAGTACTTC.

In nucleotides, the CDR3 is TGTGCCAGCAGTTACTCTCCTATCAAGGTGTACTTC. Its protein is CASSYSPIKVYF. The V gene is TRBV6-6, the J gene TRBJ2-7; D uncertain. Germline CDR1 MNHNY, CDR2 SVGAGI (reference sequence). This CDR3 region has 12 residues. The V gene lost 0 bases and the J gene lost 12 bases, with 12 bases spanning the gap.

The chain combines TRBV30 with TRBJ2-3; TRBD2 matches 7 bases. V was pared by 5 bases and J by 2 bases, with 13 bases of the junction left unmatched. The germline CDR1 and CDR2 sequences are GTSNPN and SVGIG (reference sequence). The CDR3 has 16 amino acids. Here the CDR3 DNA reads TGTGCCTGGGCCCGCAGGGACTACCTATCCACAGATACGCAGTATTTT. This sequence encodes CAWARRDYLSTDTQYF. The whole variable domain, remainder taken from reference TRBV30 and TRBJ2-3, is SQTIHQWPATLVQPVGSPLSLECTVEGTSNPNLYWYRQAAGRGLQLLFYSVGIGQISSEVPQNLSASRPQDRQFILSSKKLLLSDSGFYLCAWARRDYLSTDTQYFGPGTRLTVL.

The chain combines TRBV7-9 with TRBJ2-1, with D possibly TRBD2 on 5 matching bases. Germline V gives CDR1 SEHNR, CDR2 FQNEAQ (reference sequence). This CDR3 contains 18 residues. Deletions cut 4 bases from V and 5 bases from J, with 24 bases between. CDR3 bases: TGTGCCAGCAGCTCTAAAAGGGCTTGGACTGCCGGAGACAATGAGCAGTTCTTC. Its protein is CASSSKRAWTAGDNEQFF.

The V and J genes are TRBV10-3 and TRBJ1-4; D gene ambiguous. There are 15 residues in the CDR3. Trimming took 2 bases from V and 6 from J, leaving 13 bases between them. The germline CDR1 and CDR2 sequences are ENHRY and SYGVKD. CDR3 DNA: TGTGCCATCAGTGAGAGGTCTTCCGGGGATGAAAAACTGTTTTTT. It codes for CAISERSSGDEKLFF.